A single sample gave rise to the 30 T cell receptor beta chains below, sequenced in a study of OX40 agonist ivuxolimab in advanced cancers. Only in-frame clones appear in the TCRdb table, and some are missing; sequencing was by immunoSEQ multiplex PCR. This sample has fewer than 80,000 clones; 91% occur once, and the top ten carry approximately 5.6%. Sequencing used CD4+ or CD8+ T cells sorted from blood, obtained in a trial of the OX40 agonist ivuxolimab. These receptors were taken from an adult with an advanced solid tumor such as melanoma, head and neck, liver or kidney cancer.

As for this clone: The same CDR3 arises from other DNA sequences in this sample as well. For the CDR3, the DNA is TGTGCCAGCAGTGACGGACTCTCCTACGAGCAGTACTTC. The encoded protein is CASSDGLSYEQYF. The chain uses TRBV2 and TRBJ2-7; the D gene is possibly TRBD2 (5 bases). The CDR3 totals 13 residues. Germline V gives CDR1 SNHLY, CDR2 FYNNEI. V was clipped by 3 bases and J by 0 bases, with 6 bases between them.

The gene calls are TRBV25-1 and TRBJ1-2; D uncertain. CDR1 is MGHDK, CDR2 SYGVNS, per germline. The V end lost 3 bases, the J end lost 8 bases, and 16 bases lay between the germline ends. CDR3 size: 14 residues. The CDR3 nucleotides are TGTGCCAGCAGTGACCCTGGCCAGGTTGGGGGCTACACCTTC. Protein: CASSDPGQVGGYTF.

The rearrangement joins TRBV4-1 to TRBJ2-7; D might be TRBD2 (5 bases). The CDR3 is made up of 17 amino acids. Trimming took 0 bases from V and 0 from J, leaving 15 bases between them. Germline CDR1 is MGHRA and CDR2 is YSYEKL. CDR3 region: CASSQDPGGPSSYEQYF. Here the CDR3 DNA reads TGCGCCAGCAGCCAAGATCCCGGCGGGCCGAGCTCCTACGAGCAGTACTTC.

This chain uses TRBV5-6 with TRBJ2-5; D gene unclear. CDR3 length: 13 amino acids. CDR1 and CDR2 (germline): SGHDT, YYEEEE. V shed 2 bases and J shed 5 bases, with 10 bases lying between them. The CDR3 is CASSLEVVETQYF. CDR3 nucleotide sequence: TGTGCCAGCAGCTTAGAGGTGGTTGAGACCCAGTACTTC.

The V and J genes are TRBV5-5 and TRBJ2-3; 8 bases agree with TRBD1. Trimming cost V 0 bases and J 8 bases; bases outside gene matches: 17. Germline CDR1 reads SGHKS; CDR2 reads YYEKEE (reference sequence). The CDR3 spans 18 residues. The CDR3 DNA sequence: TGTGCCAGCAGCTTGGTAGCAGGACAGGGAATGATTGGGGGTACGCAGTATTTT. Protein sequence: CASSLVAGQGMIGGTQYF.

The chain links TRBV28 to TRBJ1-1, with a possible D match to TRBD1 (5 bases). Germline values: CDR1 MDHEN, CDR2 SYDVKM. The V end lost 6 bases, the J end lost 10 bases, and 15 bases lay between the germline ends. The length of the CDR3 is 12 residues. This CDR3 is CASSRGAMGAFF. As DNA, the CDR3 is TGTGCCAGCAGCCGTGGGGCCATGGGAGCTTTCTTT.

The genes are TRBV6-1 and TRBJ1-5; TRBD1 agrees at 10 bases. The germline CDR1 and CDR2 sequences are MNHNS and SASEGT. The CDR3 is made up of 15 amino acids. J lost 3 bases, V lost 4 bases, and 3 bases had no gene match. The CDR3 nucleotides are TGTGCCAGCAGTGGGACAGGGGGTCCCAATCAGCCCCAGCATTTT. It yields the protein CASSGTGGPNQPQHF.

The chain employs TRBV6-4 and TRBJ2-7, with D perhaps TRBD2 (5 bases). Trimming removed 6 bases at V and 0 bases at J, with 15 bases between. CDR1 MRHNA and CDR2 SNTAGT come from the germline V gene. The CDR3 sequence is 15 residues long. CDR3 nucleotide sequence: TGTGCCAGCAGACTGGAGGACGCGAGCTCCTACGAGCAGTACTTC. Translated: CASRLEDASSYEQYF.

This clone was picked up one time. V usage is TRBV29-1 and J usage is TRBJ2-2; tentatively, D is TRBD1 or TRBD2 (5 bases each). The length of the CDR3 is 17 residues. The germline V gene encodes CDR1 SQVTM and CDR2 ANQGSEA. Trimming removed 5 bases at V and 4 bases at J, with 23 bases between. The CDR3 region has the DNA TGCAGCGTTAAACCGAGCGGTGGAACAGGAAGCACCGGGGAGCTGTTTTTT. It codes for CSVKPSGGTGSTGELFF.

CDR3 sequence: CSTTGQGAEGYTF. The CDR3 bases are TGCAGCACAACGGGACAGGGGGCCGAGGGCTACACCTTC. The chain uses TRBV29-1 and TRBJ1-2; 12 bases align to TRBD1. Germline values: CDR1 SQVTM, CDR2 ANQGSEA. Trimming cost V 8 bases and J 8 bases; bases outside gene matches: 9. This CDR3 has 13 amino acids.

With respect to this clone: A junction end diverges from the germline sequence, so it may reflect a read error. The chain recombines TRBV7-8 with TRBJ1-5, with 7 nucleotides matching TRBD1. CDR1 and CDR2 (germline): SGHVS, FQNEAQ. CDR3 size: 16 residues. DNA for the CDR3: TGTGCCAGCAGCCTAGCTCCCCAGGGGGTGGTTCAGCCCCAGCATTTT. Protein sequence: CASSLAPQGVVQPQHF. Combining the CDR3 with reference TRBV7-8 and TRBJ1-5 gives the whole variable domain GAGVSQSPRYKVAKRGQDVALRCDPISGHVSLFWYQQALGQGPEFLTYFQNEAQLDKSGLPSDRFFAERPEGSVSTLKIQRTQQEDSAVYLCASSLAPQGVVQPQHFGDGTRLSIL.

The chain recombines TRBV28 with TRBJ2-1; 12 bases are a match to TRBD2. Germline CDR1 reads MDHEN; CDR2 reads SYDVKM. Trimming at V came to 5 bases and at J to 9 bases, leaving 8 bases not matched to a gene. The CDR3 has 15 residues. The CDR3 loop reads CASSQTSGRWGEQFF. Here the CDR3 DNA reads TGTGCCAGCAGTCAGACTAGCGGGAGATGGGGTGAGCAGTTCTTC.

The V and J genes are TRBV15 and TRBJ2-5, with a tentative D call TRBD2 (7 bases). The CDR3 sequence is 15 residues long. Germline V gene sequence: CDR1 LNHNV, CDR2 YYDKDF (reference sequence). Trimming shortened V by 0 bases and J by 4 bases, and 12 bases separated the two germline ends. CDR3 in amino acids: CATSRDLGGLETQYF. DNA of the CDR3: TGTGCCACCAGCAGAGATCTGGGGGGGCTAGAGACCCAGTACTTC.

CDR3 sequence: CASSLGGGRAMNEQFF. CDR3 nucleotide sequence: TGTGCCAGCAGCTTAGGGGGCGGGAGGGCTATGAATGAGCAGTTCTTC. This chain links TRBV7-3 with TRBJ2-1; 9 bases fit TRBD2. Germline CDR1 reads SGHTA; CDR2 reads FQGTGA. The junction had 9 bases not matched to a gene; V was cut back by 2 bases and J by 7 bases. The CDR3 sequence is 16 residues long.

This chain connects TRBV18 to TRBJ2-5, with TRBD2 as a possible D gene (5 bases). The CDR3 covers 16 residues. Germline loops: CDR1 KGHSH, CDR2 LQKENI. V lost 3 bases to trimming and J lost 5 bases, with 19 bases between them. For the CDR3, the DNA is TGTGCCAGCTCACCCTCGAACGGGGTCGTTGGGGAGACCCAGTACTTC. This translates into CASSPSNGVVGETQYF. The full variable domain, in which reference TRBV18 and TRBJ2-5 provide the parts outside the CDR3, is NAGVMQNPRHLVRRRGQEARLRCSPMKGHSHVYWYRQLPEEGLKFMVYLQKENIIDESGMPKERFSAEFPKEGPSILRIQQVVRGDSAAYFCASSPSNGVVGETQYFGPGTRLLVL.

V usage is TRBV28 and J usage is TRBJ2-1; the match to TRBD2 covers 12 bases. CDR1 and CDR2 (germline): MDHEN, SYDVKM. V was clipped by 5 bases and J by 5 bases; unmatched bases: 7. The CDR3 runs 16 residues. For the CDR3, the DNA is TGTGCCAGCAGTGCCTCTAGCGGGAGGGTTAACAATGAGCAGTTCTTC. Amino acid sequence: CASSASSGRVNNEQFF.

V gene TRBV5-4 combines with J gene TRBJ2-7; 10 nucleotides line up with TRBD2. The CDR3 covers 16 residues. With 4 bases clipped from V and 6 bases from J, the junction kept 13 bases outside the gene matches. Looked up from germline, CDR1 is SGHNT and CDR2 is YYREEE (reference sequence). CDR3 coding DNA: TGTGCCAGCAGCCCTACTAGCGGGAAAGCCCGGAGCGAGCAGTACTTC. Amino acids: CASSPTSGKARSEQYF.

This clone was seen a single time. The chain combines TRBV9 with TRBJ2-2; no definite D call. Per the germline V gene, CDR1 is SGDLS and CDR2 is YYNGEE. The CDR3 contains 13 residues. The V gene lost 0 bases and the J gene lost 5 bases, with 5 bases spanning the gap. The CDR3 DNA reads TGTGCCAGCAGCGTAGCTCTTACCGGGGAGCTGTTTTTT. Protein sequence: CASSVALTGELFF.

The chain links TRBV28 to TRBJ1-5; 7 nucleotides match TRBD1. There are 14 residues in the CDR3. Trimming removed 3 bases from V and 8 bases from J; junction bases left unmatched: 7. Per the germline V gene, CDR1 is MDHEN and CDR2 is SYDVKM. For the CDR3, the DNA is TGTGCCAGCAGTTTTCGGGGGACAGACAAGCCCCAGCATTTT. This translates into CASSFRGTDKPQHF.

The V and J genes are TRBV5-1 and TRBJ2-3, with TRBD2 matching over 8 bases. V shed 7 bases, J shed 3 bases, and the junction held 7 bases outside the gene matches. The germline CDR1 and CDR2 sequences are SGHRS and YFSETQ. CDR3 length equals 14 residues. CDR3 amino acids: CASSEGLGTDTQYF. The CDR3 DNA reads TGCGCCAGCTCGGAGGGACTAGGGACAGATACGCAGTATTTT.

The V call is TRBV28, the J call TRBJ1-3; D is unclear. This CDR3 contains 12 residues. Germline V lookup: CDR1 MDHEN, CDR2 SYDVKM. V lost 6 bases and J 4 bases, leaving 7 bases between the germline ends. The CDR3 nucleotides are TGTGCCAGCAGGACTGCCGGAAACACCATATATTTT. This gives the protein CASRTAGNTIYF.

The chain combines TRBV25-1 with TRBJ2-1; D is undetermined. CDR1 and CDR2 (germline): MGHDK, SYGVNS. V dropped 2 bases and J dropped 5 bases, with 10 bases sitting between them. The CDR3 length is 14 residues. CDR3 in DNA: TGTGCCAGCAGTGAAACTGCCCTTGACAATGAGCAGTTCTTC. Its protein product is CASSETALDNEQFF.

The J gene is TRBJ2-7, the V gene TRBV5-5; possible D gene TRBD1, 6 bases. Trimming left V 3 bases short and J 5 bases short, with 18 bases between. Germline-derived CDR1 and CDR2 are SGHKS and YYEKEE (reference sequence). CDR3 length equals 15 residues. The CDR3 region has the DNA TGTGCCAGCAGCTCCCTCACCACAGGGTTGGACGAGCAGTACTTC. This encodes CASSSLTTGLDEQYF.

J is TRBJ2-3 and V is TRBV7-9; the D is unclear. The CDR3 has 13 residues. Trimming removed 3 bases at V and 0 bases at J, with 4 bases between. In germline, CDR1 is SEHNR, CDR2 FQNEAQ (reference sequence). Here the CDR3 DNA reads TGTGCCAGCAGCTTCGGGAGCACAGATACGCAGTATTTT. Encoded protein: CASSFGSTDTQYF.

The chain recombines TRBV6-5 with TRBJ1-5, with D possibly matching TRBD1 (5 bases). The V gene lost 4 bases and the J gene lost 6 bases, with 19 bases spanning the gap. Germline lookup yields CDR1 MNHEY and CDR2 SVGAGI. The CDR3 runs 16 residues. DNA for the CDR3: TGTGCCAGCAGTTTTTCCCTTCCTGGGAGGGGTCAGCCCCAGCATTTT. Translating gives CASSFSLPGRGQPQHF.

CDR3 region: CASSYPGLAREQYF. CDR3 bases: TGTGCCAGCAGTTACCCGGGACTAGCGCGGGAGCAGTACTTC. V usage is TRBV6-5 and J usage is TRBJ2-7; 10 bases align to TRBD2. CDR1 is MNHEY and CDR2 is SVGAGI in the germline V gene. The CDR3 sequence is 14 residues long. V shed 2 bases, J shed 7 bases, and the junction held 5 bases outside the gene matches.

The rearrangement uses TRBV5-4 and TRBJ2-3; 7 bases agree with TRBD2. CDR1 and CDR2 from the germline V gene are SGHNT and YYREEE (reference sequence). The ends lost 4 bases at V and 4 bases at J; junction bases unmatched: 9. This CDR3 has 15 amino acids. CDR3 sequence (DNA): TGTGCCAGCAGCCCGACTAGCCCGACCCCAGATACGCAGTATTTT. This sequence encodes CASSPTSPTPDTQYF.

This rearrangement joins TRBV5-8 to TRBJ2-1, with 14 positions matching TRBD2. The CDR3 extends over 18 amino acids. The junction had 11 bases not matched to a gene; V was cut back by 2 bases and J by 7 bases. CDR1 and CDR2 from the germline V gene are SGHTS and YDEGEE. The CDR3 region is CASSFQTSGRAVGNEQFF. DNA of the CDR3: TGTGCCAGCAGCTTTCAGACTAGCGGGAGGGCCGTAGGGAATGAGCAGTTCTTC.

The chain is built from TRBV4-2 and TRBJ2-7, with 14 bases lining up with TRBD2. This CDR3 has 18 residues. The J segment lost 5 bases and the V segment lost 2 bases, leaving 11 bases of the junction unmatched. Looked up from germline, CDR1 is LGHNA and CDR2 is YNFKEQ. The CDR3 loop reads CASSQPWGTSGSPHEQYF. DNA of the CDR3: TGTGCCAGCAGCCAACCCTGGGGGACTAGCGGGAGTCCCCACGAGCAGTACTTC.

The chain carries TRBV5-1 and TRBJ1-2; D possibly corresponds to TRBD1 (5 bases). This CDR3 comprises 13 residues. Trimming took off 4 bases at V and 8 bases at J, with 15 bases between the two ends. Germline V gene sequence: CDR1 SGHRS, CDR2 YFSETQ. The CDR3 spells CASSAEVRGGYTF. Written as DNA, the CDR3 is TGCGCCAGCAGCGCCGAAGTCCGGGGGGGCTACACCTTC.